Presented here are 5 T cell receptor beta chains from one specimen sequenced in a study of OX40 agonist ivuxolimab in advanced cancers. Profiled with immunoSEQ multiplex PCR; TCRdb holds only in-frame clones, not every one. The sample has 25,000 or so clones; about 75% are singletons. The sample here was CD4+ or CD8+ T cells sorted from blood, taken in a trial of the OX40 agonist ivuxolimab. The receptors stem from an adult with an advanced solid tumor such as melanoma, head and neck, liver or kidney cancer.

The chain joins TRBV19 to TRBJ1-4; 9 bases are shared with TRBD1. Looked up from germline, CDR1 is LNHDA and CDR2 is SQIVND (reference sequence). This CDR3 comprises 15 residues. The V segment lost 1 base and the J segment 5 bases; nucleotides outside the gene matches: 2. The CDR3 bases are TGTGCCAGTAGTATAGGTGGGACAGGGAATGAAAAACTGTTTTTT. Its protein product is CASSIGGTGNEKLFF. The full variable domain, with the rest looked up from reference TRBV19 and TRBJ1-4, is DGGITQSPKYLFRKEGQNVTLSCEQNLNHDAMYWYRQDPGQGLRLIYYSQIVNDFQKGDIAEGYSVSREKKESFPLTVTSAQKNPTAFYLCASSIGGTGNEKLFFGSGTQLSVL.

CDR3 protein: CASSKGVDPELGSYEQYF. The CDR3 coding sequence is TGTGCCAGCAGCAAAGGGGTAGATCCGGAACTCGGGTCCTACGAGCAGTACTTC. The chain joins TRBV21-1 to TRBJ2-7; TRBD2 is taken as the D call from the table, unchecked against the DNA. TRBV21-1 is annotated as a pseudogene. The CDR3 runs 18 residues.

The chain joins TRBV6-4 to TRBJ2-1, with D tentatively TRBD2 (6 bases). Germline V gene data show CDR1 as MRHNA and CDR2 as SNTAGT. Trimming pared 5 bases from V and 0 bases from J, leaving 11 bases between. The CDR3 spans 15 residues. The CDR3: CASSPGRDSYNEQFF. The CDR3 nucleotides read TGTGCCAGCAGTCCCGGGAGAGACTCCTACAATGAGCAGTTCTTC.

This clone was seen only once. In DNA form, the CDR3 reads TGTGCCAGCAGCCAAGCGACAGGGGGAACTAATGAAAAACTGTTTTTT. Translating gives CASSQATGGTNEKLFF. The rearrangement joins TRBV14 to TRBJ1-4, with TRBD1 identical over 9 bases. Germline lookup yields CDR1 SGHDN and CDR2 FVKESK. V lost 1 base, J lost 1 base, and 1 base stayed unmatched. CDR3 length: 16 amino acids.

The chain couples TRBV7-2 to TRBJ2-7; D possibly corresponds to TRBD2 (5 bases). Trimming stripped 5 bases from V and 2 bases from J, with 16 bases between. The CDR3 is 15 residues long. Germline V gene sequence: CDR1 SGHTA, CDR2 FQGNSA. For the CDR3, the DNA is TGTGCCAGCAGCCCCGCCCGGACTCTAACCTACGAGCAGTACTTC. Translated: CASSPARTLTYEQYF.